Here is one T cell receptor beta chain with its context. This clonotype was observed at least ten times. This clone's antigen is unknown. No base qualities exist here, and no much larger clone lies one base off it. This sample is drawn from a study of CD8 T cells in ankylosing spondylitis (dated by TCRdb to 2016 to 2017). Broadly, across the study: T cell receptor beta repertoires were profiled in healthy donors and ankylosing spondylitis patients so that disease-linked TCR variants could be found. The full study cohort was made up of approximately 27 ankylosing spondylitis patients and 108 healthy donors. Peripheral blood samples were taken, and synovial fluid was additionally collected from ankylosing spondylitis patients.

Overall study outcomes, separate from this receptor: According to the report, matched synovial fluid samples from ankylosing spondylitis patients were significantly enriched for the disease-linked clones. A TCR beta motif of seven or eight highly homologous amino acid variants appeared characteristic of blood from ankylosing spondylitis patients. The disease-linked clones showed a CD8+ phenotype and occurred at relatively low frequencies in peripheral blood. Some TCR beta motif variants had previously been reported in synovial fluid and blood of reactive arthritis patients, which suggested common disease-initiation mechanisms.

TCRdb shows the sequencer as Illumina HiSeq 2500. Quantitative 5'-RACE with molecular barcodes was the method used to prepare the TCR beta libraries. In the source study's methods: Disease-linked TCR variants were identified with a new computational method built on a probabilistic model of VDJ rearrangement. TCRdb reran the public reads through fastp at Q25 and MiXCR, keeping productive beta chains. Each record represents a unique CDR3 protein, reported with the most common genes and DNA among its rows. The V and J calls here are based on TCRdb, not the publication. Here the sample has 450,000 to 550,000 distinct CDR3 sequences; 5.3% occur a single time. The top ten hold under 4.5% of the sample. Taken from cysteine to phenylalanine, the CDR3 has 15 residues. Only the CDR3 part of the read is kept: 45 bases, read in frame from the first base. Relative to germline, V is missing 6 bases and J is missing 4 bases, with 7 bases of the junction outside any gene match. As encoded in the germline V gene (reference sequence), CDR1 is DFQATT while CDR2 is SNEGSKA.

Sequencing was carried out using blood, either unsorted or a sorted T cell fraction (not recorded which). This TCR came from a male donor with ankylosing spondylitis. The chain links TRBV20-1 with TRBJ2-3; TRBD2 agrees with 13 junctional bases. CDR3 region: CSAPRTSGSADTQYF. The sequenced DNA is TGCAGTGCACCTAGGACTAGCGGGAGTGCAGATACGCAGTATTTT.